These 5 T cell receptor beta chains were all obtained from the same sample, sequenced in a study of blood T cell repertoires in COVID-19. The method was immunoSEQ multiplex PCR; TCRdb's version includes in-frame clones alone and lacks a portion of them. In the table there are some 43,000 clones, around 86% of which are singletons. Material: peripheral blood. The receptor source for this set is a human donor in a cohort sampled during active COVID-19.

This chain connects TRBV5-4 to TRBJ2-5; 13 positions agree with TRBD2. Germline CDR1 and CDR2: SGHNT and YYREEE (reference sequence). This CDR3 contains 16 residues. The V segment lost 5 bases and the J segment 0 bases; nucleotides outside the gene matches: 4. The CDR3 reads CASRTGLAGNQETQYF. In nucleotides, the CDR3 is TGTGCCAGCAGGACGGGACTAGCGGGGAACCAAGAGACCCAGTACTTC.

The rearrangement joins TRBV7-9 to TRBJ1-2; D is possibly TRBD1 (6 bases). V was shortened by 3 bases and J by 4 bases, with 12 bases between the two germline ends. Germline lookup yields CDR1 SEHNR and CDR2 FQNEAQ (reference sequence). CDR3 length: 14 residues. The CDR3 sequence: CASSLQGIPYGYTF. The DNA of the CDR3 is TGTGCCAGCAGCTTGCAGGGGATTCCCTATGGCTACACCTTC.

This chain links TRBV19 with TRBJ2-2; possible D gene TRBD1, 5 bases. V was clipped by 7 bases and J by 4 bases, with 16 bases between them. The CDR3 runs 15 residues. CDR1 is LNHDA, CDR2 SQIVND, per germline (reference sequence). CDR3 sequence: CASIPTHRITGELFF. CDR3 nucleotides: TGTGCCAGTATCCCAACCCACAGGATCACCGGGGAGCTGTTTTTT. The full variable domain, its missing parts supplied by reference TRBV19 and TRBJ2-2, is DGGITQSPKYLFRKEGQNVTLSCEQNLNHDAMYWYRQDPGQGLRLIYYSQIVNDFQKGDIAEGYSVSREKKESFPLTVTSAQKNPTAFYLCASIPTHRITGELFFGEGSRLTVL.

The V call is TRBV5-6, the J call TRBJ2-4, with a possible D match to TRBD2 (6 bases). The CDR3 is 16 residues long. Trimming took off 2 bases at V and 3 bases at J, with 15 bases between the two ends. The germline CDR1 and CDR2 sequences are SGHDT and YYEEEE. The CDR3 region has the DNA TGTGCCAGCAGCTTCGCATCAGCGGGCTTCAAAAACATTCAGTACTTC. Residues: CASSFASAGFKNIQYF.

DNA of the CDR3: TGTGCCAGCAGCTTCGGCAGGGCCCCCTCTCTCTCTTCTGGAAACACCATATATTTT. Protein sequence: CASSFGRAPSLSSGNTIYF. J is TRBJ1-3 and V is TRBV7-9; D is possibly TRBD1 (5 bases). The V and J ends lost 3 bases and 1 base respectively, with 22 bases between them. The germline V gene has CDR1 SEHNR and CDR2 FQNEAQ (reference sequence). This CDR3 region has 19 residues.